These 23 T cell receptor beta chains were sequenced from one sample in a study of early T cells in non-severe SARS-CoV-2 infection. TCRdb re-called the 5' RACE reads through MiXCR, storing one row per CDR3 protein. In the table there are 81,000 or so distinct CDR3 sequences, about an eighth of which are singletons. Input material: whole blood. These receptors were obtained from an adult who was a healthcare worker with PCR-confirmed SARS-CoV-2 infection or an uninfected control (not recorded which).

The CDR3 sequence: CASRGTALSGNTIYF. CDR3 DNA sequence: TGTGCCAGCAGGGGGACAGCCCTCTCTGGAAACACCATATATTTT. The V call is TRBV6-6, the J call TRBJ1-3; 7 bases align to TRBD1. The CDR3 extends over 15 amino acids. The V gene end was trimmed by 6 bases and the J gene end by 0 bases; junction bases not matched to a gene: 5. Germline CDR1 MNHNY, CDR2 SVGAGI (reference sequence).

This clonotype was observed a handful of times. The CDR3 bases are TGTGCCAGCAGCCACGGGACTAGCGGGACAGATACGCAGTATTTT. It codes for CASSHGTSGTDTQYF. The genes are TRBV25-1 and TRBJ2-3, with 12 nucleotides matching TRBD2. Trimming removed 6 bases from V and 3 bases from J; junction bases left unmatched: 4. This CDR3 region has 15 residues. CDR1 and CDR2 from the germline V gene are MGHDK and SYGVNS.

The rearrangement uses TRBV20-1 and TRBJ2-7; 12 bases fit TRBD2. The CDR3 has 16 amino acids. V was clipped by 3 bases and J by 9 bases; unmatched bases: 15. Germline V gene sequence: CDR1 DFQATT, CDR2 SNEGSKA (reference sequence). CDR3 sequence (DNA): TGCAGTGCTAGGGCCCCTAGGCTAGCGGGAGGGCCGGGGCAGTACTTC. Translated: CSARAPRLAGGPGQYF.

This clonotype has only a few counts. The chain combines TRBV20-1 with TRBJ1-3; D gene unclear. The CDR3 consists of 13 residues. Germline-derived CDR1 and CDR2 are DFQATT and SNEGSKA (reference sequence). Trimming cost V 1 base and J 0 bases, with 4 bases left between them. CDR3 nucleotides: TGCAGTGCTAGAGGTCTCTCTGGAAACACCATATATTTT. Residues: CSARGLSGNTIYF.

The chain carries TRBV12-3 or TRBV12-4 and TRBJ2-1; D remains ambiguous. This CDR3 contains 16 residues. Trimming stripped 3 bases from V and 0 bases from J, with 12 bases between. This CDR3 is CASSFGSPSSYNEQFF. The DNA for the CDR3 is TGTGCCAGCAGTTTTGGGTCACCTAGCTCCTACAATGAGCAGTTCTTC.

Many counts were recorded for this clonotype. V and J are TRBV12-3 or TRBV12-4 and TRBJ1-2, with a weak D call TRBD1 (6 bases). Between the trimmed V and J ends, which lost 5 bases and 8 bases, there was a span of 15 bases. The CDR3 covers 13 residues. DNA for the CDR3: TGTGCCAGCAGTAGACAGGAGAGCTGGGGCTACACCTTC. It translates to CASSRQESWGYTF.

V usage is TRBV29-1 and J usage is TRBJ2-7, with 10 bases aligning to TRBD1. The CDR3 totals 13 residues. Germline loops: CDR1 SQVTM, CDR2 ANQGSEA. Trimming cost V 4 bases and J 3 bases; bases outside gene matches: 3. CDR3 region: CSVGGQGNYEQYF. CDR3 nucleotides: TGCAGCGTTGGGGGACAGGGGAACTACGAGCAGTACTTC.

This clonotype was recorded a few times. The chain combines TRBV21-1 with TRBJ2-4; the D call TRBD1 from the table was never checked on the DNA. TRBV21-1 is an annotated pseudogene. This CDR3 is built from 15 residues. This CDR3 reads CASNEGASAKNIQYF. The CDR3 coding sequence is TGTGCCAGCAACGAAGGGGCGTCGGCCAAAAACATTCAGTACTTC.

This clonotype was seen a few times. This rearrangement joins TRBV5-1 to TRBJ1-1; 9 bases are a match to TRBD1. The J segment lost 4 bases and the V segment lost 3 bases, leaving 7 bases of the junction unmatched. In germline, CDR1 is SGHRS, CDR2 YFSETQ. This CDR3 region has 15 residues. The CDR3 is CASSWTDRGGTEAFF. CDR3 nucleotide sequence: TGCGCCAGCAGCTGGACGGACAGGGGAGGCACTGAAGCTTTCTTT.

This clonotype was seen more than once but under ten times. The chain links TRBV11-2 to TRBJ2-1; a possible D gene is TRBD2 (5 bases). Trimming shortened V by 0 bases and J by 7 bases, and 13 bases separated the two germline ends. CDR3 length: 15 amino acids. Germline lookup yields CDR1 SGHAT and CDR2 FQNNGV. The CDR3 nucleotides read TGTGCCAGCAGCTTAGAGGGAGAGGATATAAATGAGCAGTTCTTC. Protein: CASSLEGEDINEQFF.

This clonotype was seen ten or more times. The CDR3 DNA reads as TGTGCCAGCAGGCTCCAGGGTAACACTGAAGCTTTCTTT. It encodes CASRLQGNTEAFF. This chain uses TRBV3-1 with TRBJ1-1; D might be TRBD1 (5 bases). Germline V gene sequence: CDR1 LGHDT, CDR2 YNNKEL (reference sequence). This CDR3 comprises 13 residues. V was cut by 6 bases and J by 2 bases, with 10 bases left in between. The full variable domain, rest sourced from reference TRBV3-1 and TRBJ1-1, is DTAVSQTPKYLVTQMGNDKSIKCEQNLGHDTMYWYKQDSKKFLKIMFSYNNKELIINETVPNRFSPKSPDKAHLNLHINSLELGDSAVYFCASRLQGNTEAFFGQGTRLTVV.

This clonotype turned up a few times. This chain connects TRBV6-2 or TRBV6-3 to TRBJ2-1, with D possibly being TRBD2 (6 bases). The CDR3 consists of 15 residues. Trimming took 6 bases from V and 7 from J, leaving 19 bases between them. Germline CDR1 reads MNHEY; CDR2 reads SVGEGT. This CDR3 reads CASSETGENRNEQFF. The CDR3 bases are TGTGCCAGCAGCGAGACGGGAGAGAATAGGAATGAGCAGTTCTTC.

This sequence joins TRBV29-1 and TRBJ2-3, with 12 positions matching TRBD2. Germline CDR1 SQVTM, CDR2 ANQGSEA. V shed 7 bases and J 5 bases; nucleotides not matched to a gene: 4. The CDR3 runs to 13 residues. The CDR3, as DNA: TGCAGCGCCAAGGGACTAGCGGGAGATACGCAGTATTTT. It codes for CSAKGLAGDTQYF.

This clonotype was counted between two and nine times. This chain links TRBV29-1 with TRBJ1-1, with D possibly TRBD1 on 5 matching bases. The germline V and J ends were trimmed by 4 bases and 3 bases, with 18 bases remaining between them. CDR3 length: 15 amino acids. Germline V CDR1 and CDR2: SQVTM, ANQGSEA. CDR3: CSVVPPQGAYTEAFF. The CDR3 DNA is TGCAGCGTTGTTCCCCCTCAAGGGGCGTACACTGAAGCTTTCTTT.

At least ten counts were recorded for this clonotype. The chain combines TRBV12-3 or TRBV12-4 with TRBJ1-1; no clear D. The CDR3 totals 14 residues. V was cut by 5 bases and J by 1 base, with 11 bases left in between. CDR3 coding DNA: TGTGCCAGCAGTCATGGATTTCCGAACACTGAAGCTTTCTTT. Residues: CASSHGFPNTEAFF.

This clonotype was recorded a few times. CDR3 sequence reads: CSAPRAGWRDNEQFF. CDR3 nucleotide sequence: TGCAGTGCCCCTCGGGCGGGATGGCGAGACAATGAGCAGTTCTTC. The V gene is TRBV20-1, the J gene TRBJ2-1, with D maybe TRBD2 (6 bases). The ends were cut back, 6 bases at V and 5 bases at J, with 20 bases in the middle. Germline CDR1 reads DFQATT; CDR2 reads SNEGSKA (reference sequence). This CDR3 comprises 15 residues.

Many counts were recorded for this clonotype. The chain recombines TRBV6-4 with TRBJ2-2; 7 bases fit TRBD2. There are 14 residues in the CDR3. After removal of 6 bases from V and 7 bases from J, the junction contained 8 bases not matched to a gene. Germline CDR1 reads MRHNA; CDR2 reads SNTAGT. The CDR3 region is CASRPTSRVGELFF. The CDR3, as DNA: TGTGCCAGCAGGCCGACTAGCCGAGTCGGGGAGCTGTTTTTT.

This clonotype was seen repeatedly, ten times or more. V and J are TRBV20-1 and TRBJ2-1, with TRBD2 identical over 11 bases. The V and J ends lost 1 base and 10 bases, in that order; junction bases with no gene match: 3. Germline CDR1 and CDR2: DFQATT and SNEGSKA (reference sequence). This CDR3 is 13 amino acids long. The CDR3 DNA reads TGCAGTGCTAGAGTAACTAGCGGGAGAGAGCAGTTCTTC. Protein sequence: CSARVTSGREQFF.

The chain couples TRBV29-1 to TRBJ1-1; TRBD1 matches 7 bases. V was clipped by 5 bases and J by 8 bases; unmatched bases: 5. Germline assignment: CDR1 SQVTM and CDR2 ANQGSEA. CDR3 length: 11 residues. CDR3 sequence reads: CSVHRQGEAFF. The CDR3 DNA reads TGCAGCGTTCACCGACAGGGAGAAGCTTTCTTT.

This clonotype was observed a handful of times. The chain has TRBV4-2 and TRBJ2-3; 9 bases are a match to TRBD2. The J segment lost 4 bases and the V segment lost 0 bases, leaving 11 bases of the junction unmatched. Germline CDR1 reads LGHNA; CDR2 reads YNFKEQ. The CDR3 contains 18 residues. CDR3 residues: CASSQDSLRAGGADTQYF. The CDR3 DNA is TGTGCCAGCAGCCAAGATAGCCTCCGAGCGGGAGGCGCAGATACGCAGTATTTT.

A few counts support this clonotype. This sequence joins TRBV12-3 or TRBV12-4 and TRBJ1-4; maybe TRBD1 (5 bases). Trimming removed 8 bases from V and 5 bases from J, with 21 bases in between. This CDR3 region has 16 residues. CDR3 bases: TGTGCCAGCTCGAACGGGGGAACAGAACAGAATGAAAAACTGTTTTTT. Amino acids: CASSNGGTEQNEKLFF.

J is TRBJ2-5 and V is TRBV20-1; D not resolved. Trimming took off 1 base at V and 1 base at J, with 4 bases between the two ends. Germline V CDR1 and CDR2: DFQATT, SNEGSKA (reference sequence). This CDR3 has 12 residues. CDR3 nucleotides: TGCAGTGCTAGAGTCACCCAAGAGACCCAGTACTTC. Protein product: CSARVTQETQYF.

Many counts were recorded for this clonotype. J is TRBJ2-4 and V is TRBV7-8, with 7 nucleotides matching TRBD1. V shed 5 bases and J 3 bases; nucleotides not matched to a gene: 10. CDR3 length: 16 amino acids. Per germline, CDR1 SGHVS and CDR2 FQNEAQ. Here the CDR3 DNA reads TGTGCCAGCAGCCTCAACAGGGGCGCGAGCAAAAACATTCAGTACTTC. Protein: CASSLNRGASKNIQYF.